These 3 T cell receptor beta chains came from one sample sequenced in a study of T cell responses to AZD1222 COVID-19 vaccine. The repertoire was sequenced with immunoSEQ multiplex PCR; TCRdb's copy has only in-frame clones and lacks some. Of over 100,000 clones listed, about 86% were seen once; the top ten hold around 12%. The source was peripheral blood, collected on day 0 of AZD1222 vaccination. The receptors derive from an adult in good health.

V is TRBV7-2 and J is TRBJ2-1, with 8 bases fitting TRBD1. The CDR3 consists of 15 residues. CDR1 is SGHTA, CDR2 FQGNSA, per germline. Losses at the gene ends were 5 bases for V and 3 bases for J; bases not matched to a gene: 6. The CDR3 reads CASSPMTGDYNEQFF. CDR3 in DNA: TGTGCCAGCAGCCCGATGACAGGGGACTACAATGAGCAGTTCTTC.

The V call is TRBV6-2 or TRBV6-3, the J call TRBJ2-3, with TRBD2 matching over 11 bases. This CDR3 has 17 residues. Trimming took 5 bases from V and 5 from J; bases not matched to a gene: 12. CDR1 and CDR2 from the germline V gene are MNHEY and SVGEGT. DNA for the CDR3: TGTGCCAGCAGTAACGGTCGAACTAGCGGGAGATTAGATACGCAGTATTTT. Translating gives CASSNGRTSGRLDTQYF.

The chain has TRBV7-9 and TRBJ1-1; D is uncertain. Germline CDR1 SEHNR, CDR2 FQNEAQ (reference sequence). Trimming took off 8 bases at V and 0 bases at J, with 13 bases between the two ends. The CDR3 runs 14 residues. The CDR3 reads CASSPDIMNTEAFF. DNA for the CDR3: TGTGCCAGCTCTCCTGACATTATGAACACTGAAGCTTTCTTT.